Below are 14 T cell receptor beta chains sequenced from a single sample in a study of CD8+CD57+ T cells in acquired aplastic anemia. CDR3 and TCR beta VDJ profiling relied on a genomic DNA template. TCRdb ran MiXCR on the reads and lists one entry per CDR3 protein. The table shows 150,000 to 200,000 distinct CDR3 sequences, with just under 65% occurring only once. The sample taken for sequencing was sorted CD4+, CD8+, or CD8+CD57+ T cells (not recorded which) from PBMCs. The origin of the receptors is a human donor in good health.

The V gene is TRBV29-1, the J gene TRBJ2-1, with 10 bases lining up with TRBD2. The CDR3 spans 14 residues. CDR1 is SQVTM and CDR2 is ANQGSEA in the germline V gene. After removal of 6 bases from V and 2 bases from J, the junction contained 4 bases not matched to a gene. The CDR3, as DNA: TGCAGCGTCCAAACTAGCGGGGCCTACAATGAGCAGTTCTTC. This translates into CSVQTSGAYNEQFF.

This rearrangement joins TRBV29-1 to TRBJ1-2; no clear D. The length of the CDR3 is 12 residues. The V gene's germline CDR1 is SQVTM and CDR2 ANQGSEA. Trimming cost V 5 bases and J 8 bases, with 15 bases left between them. Written as DNA, the CDR3 is TGCAGCGTTCTAATCCCGTCGACGGGCTACACCTTC. Its protein product is CSVLIPSTGYTF.

The CDR3 DNA reads TGTGCCACCAGCAGAGATCTTCCGGGGGGGCAAGAGACCCAGTACTTC. It is translated as CATSRDLPGGQETQYF. The chain uses TRBV15 and TRBJ2-5; the match to TRBD2 covers 8 bases. Germline CDR1 and CDR2: LNHNV and YYDKDF (reference sequence). J gave up 2 bases and V 0 bases, and 5 bases lay outside the gene matches. The CDR3 contains 16 residues.

The J gene is TRBJ2-2, the V gene TRBV5-5, with D unclear. Germline V gene sequence: CDR1 SGHKS, CDR2 YYEKEE (reference sequence). V dropped 4 bases and J dropped 4 bases, with 5 bases sitting between them. The CDR3 is made up of 12 amino acids. CDR3 sequence: CASSPRTGELFF. CDR3 in DNA: TGTGCCAGCAGCCCGCGCACCGGGGAGCTGTTTTTT. Using reference TRBV5-5 and TRBJ2-2 for the parts outside the CDR3, the full variable domain is DAGVTQSPTHLIKTRGQQVTLRCSPISGHKSVSWYQQVLGQGPQFIFQYYEKEERGRGNFPDRFSARQFPNYSSELNVNALLLGDSALYLCASSPRTGELFFGEGSRLTVL.

CDR3 protein: CASSLAGRETQYF. CDR3 nucleotides: TGTGCCAGCAGCTTGGCTGGGAGGGAGACCCAGTACTTC. The chain joins TRBV7-9 to TRBJ2-5, with D tentatively TRBD2 (6 bases). The CDR3 is 13 residues long. V shed 3 bases and J shed 5 bases, with 10 bases lying between them. Germline CDR1 is SEHNR and CDR2 is FQNEAQ (reference sequence).

The chain couples TRBV7-9 to TRBJ2-7; 8 bases agree with TRBD1. V shed 1 base, J shed 4 bases, and the junction held 6 bases outside the gene matches. This CDR3 spans 15 amino acids. In germline, CDR1 is SEHNR, CDR2 FQNEAQ (reference sequence). As DNA, the CDR3 is TGTGCCAGCAGCTTAGTTTTACAGGGGGTATACGAGCAGTACTTC. Translating it yields CASSLVLQGVYEQYF.

Details on this clonotype: One junction end does not reproduce the germline sequence, and a read error may be involved. This CDR3 reads CATSRSLAGSQSHF. The CDR3 DNA follows: TGTGCCACCAGCAGAAGCCTAGCGGGGTCCCAGTCTCACTTC. The chain has TRBV15 and TRBJ2-7, with 9 nucleotides matching TRBD2. CDR1 and CDR2 from the germline V gene are LNHNV and YYDKDF (reference sequence). This CDR3 has 14 residues. The full variable domain, completed using reference TRBV15 and TRBJ2-7, is DAMVIQNPRYQVTQFGKPVTLSCSQTLNHNVMYWYQQKSSQAPKLLFHYYDKDFNNEADTPDNFQSRRPNTSFCFLDIRSPGLGDTAMYLCATSRSLAGSQSHFGPGTRLTVT.

V usage is TRBV10-3 and J usage is TRBJ2-1, with D perhaps given as TRBD1 or TRBD2 (5 bases each). Trimming pared 2 bases from V and 1 base from J, leaving 21 bases between. CDR3 size: 19 residues. In germline, CDR1 is ENHRY, CDR2 SYGVKD. CDR3 sequence: CAISERGLGMAISYNEQFF. CDR3 in DNA: TGTGCCATCAGTGAGCGGGGCTTAGGGATGGCTATTTCCTACAATGAGCAGTTCTTC.

This clonotype was observed a handful of times. This rearrangement joins TRBV20-1 to TRBJ2-7; no clear D. V gave up 0 bases and J gave up 4 bases, with 13 bases separating them. Germline assignment: CDR1 DFQATT and CDR2 SNEGSKA (reference sequence). This CDR3 spans 14 amino acids. The CDR3: CSARDTQKGYEQYF. In DNA form, the CDR3 reads TGCAGTGCTAGAGATACACAGAAGGGATACGAGCAGTACTTC.

The rearrangement uses TRBV12-3 or TRBV12-4 and TRBJ2-1, with TRBD2 matching 11 bases. The ends lost 4 bases at V and 5 bases at J; junction bases unmatched: 1. The CDR3 has 14 amino acids. CDR3 sequence reads: CASSSTSGDNEQFF. CDR3 DNA: TGTGCCAGCAGTTCGACTAGCGGGGACAATGAGCAGTTCTTC.

The CDR3 region is CASSLGQGKGEQYF. Written as DNA, the CDR3 is TGTGCCAGCAGCTTGGGACAGGGGAAGGGCGAGCAGTACTTC. This sequence joins TRBV5-4 and TRBJ2-7, with 8 positions matching TRBD1. The CDR3 is made up of 14 amino acids. The germline CDR1 and CDR2 sequences are SGHNT and YYREEE (reference sequence). After removal of 0 bases from V and 6 bases from J, the junction contained 5 bases not matched to a gene.

This clonotype came up many times. This rearrangement joins TRBV7-2 to TRBJ2-1; TRBD2 matches 9 bases. The length of the CDR3 is 14 residues. J lost 7 bases, V lost 5 bases, and 6 bases had no gene match. Per germline, CDR1 SGHTA and CDR2 FQGNSA. In DNA, the CDR3 is TGTGCCAGCAGCCCCGGGACTAGCTGGAATGAGCAGTTCTTC. Protein sequence: CASSPGTSWNEQFF. Full variable domain (outside the CDR3, taken from reference TRBV7-2 and TRBJ2-1): GAGVSQSPSNKVTEKGKDVELRCDPISGHTALYWYRQSLGQGLEFLIYFQGNSAPDKSGLPSDRFSAERTGGSVSTLTIQRTQQEDSAVYLCASSPGTSWNEQFFGPGTRLTVL.

CDR3 bases: TGCAGTGCTAGAGATCCGGCGGGGGATACCTACGAGCAGTACTTC. Its protein is CSARDPAGDTYEQYF. The chain has TRBV20-1 and TRBJ2-7; 7 nucleotides line up with TRBD2. The CDR3 has 15 amino acids. Trimming cost V 0 bases and J 2 bases; bases outside gene matches: 7. Germline CDR1 DFQATT, CDR2 SNEGSKA (reference sequence).

The gene calls are TRBV7-9 and TRBJ1-2, with a tentative D call TRBD1 (5 bases). Deletions cut 0 bases from V and 0 bases from J, with 11 bases between. Germline V gene lookup returns CDR1 SEHNR and CDR2 FQNEAQ (reference sequence). This CDR3 spans 16 amino acids. CDR3 sequence: CASSLASGTSNYGYTF. The CDR3 nucleotides read TGTGCCAGCAGCTTAGCGTCAGGGACTTCTAACTATGGCTACACCTTC.